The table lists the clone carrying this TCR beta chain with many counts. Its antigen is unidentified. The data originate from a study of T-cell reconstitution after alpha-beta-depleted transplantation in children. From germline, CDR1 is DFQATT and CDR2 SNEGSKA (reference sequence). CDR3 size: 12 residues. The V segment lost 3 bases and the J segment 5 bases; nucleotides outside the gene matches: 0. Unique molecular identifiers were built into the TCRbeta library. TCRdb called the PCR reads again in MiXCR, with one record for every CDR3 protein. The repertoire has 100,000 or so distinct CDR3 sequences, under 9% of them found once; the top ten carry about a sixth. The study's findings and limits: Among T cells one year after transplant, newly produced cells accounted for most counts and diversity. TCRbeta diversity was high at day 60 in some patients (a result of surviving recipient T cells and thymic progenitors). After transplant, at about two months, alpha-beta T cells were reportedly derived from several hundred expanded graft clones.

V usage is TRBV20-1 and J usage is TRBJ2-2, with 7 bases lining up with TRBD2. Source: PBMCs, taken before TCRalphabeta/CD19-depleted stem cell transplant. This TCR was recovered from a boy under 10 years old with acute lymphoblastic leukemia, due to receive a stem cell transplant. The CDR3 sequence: CSARGGTGELFF. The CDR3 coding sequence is TGCAGTGCTAGGGGAGGGACCGGGGAGCTGTTTTTT.